These 10 T cell receptor beta chains were all obtained from the same sample, sequenced in a study of OX40 agonist ivuxolimab in advanced cancers. The method was immunoSEQ multiplex PCR; TCRdb's version includes in-frame clones alone and lacks a portion of them. The sample records approximately 79,000 clones, over 75% being singletons. This specimen was CD4+ or CD8+ T cells sorted from blood, taken in a trial of the OX40 agonist ivuxolimab. The receptors derive from an adult with an advanced solid tumor such as melanoma, head and neck, liver or kidney cancer.

The chain has TRBV4-3 and TRBJ1-1; D not resolved. This CDR3 has 14 amino acids. Per the germline V gene, CDR1 is LGHNA and CDR2 is YSLEER. V was trimmed by 4 bases and J by 4 bases, leaving 13 bases between them. The CDR3 protein is CASSPKPLTTEAFF. DNA of the CDR3: TGCGCCAGCAGCCCCAAACCTCTCACCACTGAAGCTTTCTTT.

The rearrangement joins TRBV9 to TRBJ1-1; TRBD1 might be the D (5 bases). The CDR3 has 14 residues. From germline, CDR1 is SGDLS and CDR2 YYNGEE. V was cut by 0 bases and J by 2 bases, with 8 bases left in between. DNA of the CDR3: TGTGCCAGCAGCGTAGGTGGGGCAAACACTGAAGCTTTCTTT. Amino acid sequence: CASSVGGANTEAFF.

The chain employs TRBV5-8 and TRBJ1-1; D may be TRBD1 (5 bases). V was shortened by 6 bases and J by 2 bases, with 17 bases between the two germline ends. The CDR3 spans 15 residues. Germline V gene lookup returns CDR1 SGHTS and CDR2 YDEGEE. In nucleotides, the CDR3 is TGTGCCAGCACTTTCCAGGGATCAATAAACACTGAAGCTTTCTTT. Translated, it gives CASTFQGSINTEAFF.

The CDR3: CASSKGQYQPQHF. The CDR3 DNA is TGTGCCAGCAGCAAGGGACAGTATCAGCCCCAGCATTTT. This chain uses TRBV7-8 with TRBJ1-5; 7 bases fit TRBD1. The length of the CDR3 is 13 residues. J lost 5 bases, V lost 5 bases, and 3 bases had no gene match. Germline-derived CDR1 and CDR2 are SGHVS and FQNEAQ.

The chain couples TRBV5-6 to TRBJ1-1, with D tentatively TRBD1 (6 bases). The V and J ends lost 4 bases and 5 bases respectively, with 18 bases between them. The CDR3 covers 15 residues. Looked up from germline, CDR1 is SGHDT and CDR2 is YYEEEE. DNA for the CDR3: TGTGCCAGCAGCGCAGCAGGGATAAGGGGGACTGAAGCTTTCTTT. The encoded protein is CASSAAGIRGTEAFF. Drawing the rest from reference TRBV5-6 and TRBJ1-1, the complete variable domain is DAGVTQSPTHLIKTRGQQVTLRCSPKSGHDTVSWYQQALGQGPQFIFQYYEEEERQRGNFPDRFSGHQFPNYSSELNVNALLLGDSALYLCASSAAGIRGTEAFFGQGTRLTVV.

A few counts support this clone. This rearrangement joins TRBV19 to TRBJ1-2; D unresolved. Germline V gives CDR1 LNHDA, CDR2 SQIVND (reference sequence). This CDR3 has 11 residues. Trimming shortened V by 9 bases and J by 4 bases, and 9 bases separated the two germline ends. CDR3 nucleotides: TGTGCCAGCACGTCGACCTATGGCTACACCTTC. Translating gives CASTSTYGYTF.

The V gene is TRBV15, the J gene TRBJ1-1; D possibly corresponds to TRBD1 (5 bases). Germline V gene data show CDR1 as LNHNV and CDR2 as YYDKDF (reference sequence). The CDR3 has 16 amino acids. V lost 0 bases, J lost 0 bases, and 11 bases lay in between. CDR3 sequence: CATSRDRDPVNTEAFF. The CDR3 DNA is TGTGCCACCAGCAGAGATAGGGACCCCGTGAACACTGAAGCTTTCTTT. Filled out from reference TRBV15 and TRBJ1-1, the complete variable domain reads DAMVIQNPRYQVTQFGKPVTLSCSQTLNHNVMYWYQQKSSQAPKLLFHYYDKDFNNEADTPDNFQSRRPNTSFCFLDIRSPGLGDTAMYLCATSRDRDPVNTEAFFGQGTRLTVV.

The chain uses TRBV6-5 and TRBJ1-2; D uncertain. V shed 4 bases and J shed 7 bases, with 22 bases lying between them. The CDR3 consists of 16 residues. Germline V gives CDR1 MNHEY, CDR2 SVGAGI. This CDR3 is CASSLGAPSALFGYTF. The CDR3 bases are TGTGCCAGCAGTTTAGGTGCTCCGTCGGCGCTCTTTGGCTACACCTTC.

This clone was found once. This rearrangement joins TRBV27 to TRBJ2-7; the match to TRBD2 covers 10 bases. This CDR3 has 15 amino acids. After removal of 6 bases from V and 1 base from J, the junction contained 6 bases not matched to a gene. The germline V gene has CDR1 MNHEY and CDR2 SMNVEV (reference sequence). CDR3 amino acids: CASRPNSGGSYEQYF. The CDR3 DNA follows: TGTGCCAGCAGGCCAAATAGCGGGGGGTCCTACGAGCAGTACTTC.

The chain links TRBV25-1 to TRBJ2-7, with D perhaps matching TRBD2 (6 bases). This CDR3 has 14 amino acids. V lost 3 bases and J lost 4, with 13 bases in between. The germline gives CDR1 MGHDK, CDR2 SYGVNS. CDR3 sequence reads: CASSDAGPRYEQYF. CDR3 nucleotide sequence: TGTGCCAGCAGTGATGCGGGACCTAGATACGAGCAGTACTTC.